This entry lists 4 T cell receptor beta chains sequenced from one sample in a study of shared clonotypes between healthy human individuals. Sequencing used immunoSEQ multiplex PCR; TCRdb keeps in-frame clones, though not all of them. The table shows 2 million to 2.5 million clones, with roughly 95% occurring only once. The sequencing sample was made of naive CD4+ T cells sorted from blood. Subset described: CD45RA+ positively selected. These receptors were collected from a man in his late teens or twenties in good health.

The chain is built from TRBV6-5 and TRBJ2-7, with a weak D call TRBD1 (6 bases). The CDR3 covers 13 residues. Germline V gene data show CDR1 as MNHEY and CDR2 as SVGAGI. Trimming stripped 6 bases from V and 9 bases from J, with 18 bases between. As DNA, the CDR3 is TGTGCCAGCAGCTACGACAGGAGCTTTGCGCAGTACTTC. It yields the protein CASSYDRSFAQYF.

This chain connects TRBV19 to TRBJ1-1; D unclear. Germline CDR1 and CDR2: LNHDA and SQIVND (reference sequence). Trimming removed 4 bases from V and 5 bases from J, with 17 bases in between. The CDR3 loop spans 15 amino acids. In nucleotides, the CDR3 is TGTGCCAGTAGTACCCGCCACACCCGAGGGACTGAAGCTTTCTTT. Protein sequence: CASSTRHTRGTEAFF.

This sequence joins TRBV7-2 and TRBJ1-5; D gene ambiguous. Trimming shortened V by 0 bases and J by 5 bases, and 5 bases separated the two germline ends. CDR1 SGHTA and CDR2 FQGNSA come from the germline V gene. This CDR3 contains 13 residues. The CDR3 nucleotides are TGTGCCAGCAGCTTAGCGGCGGATCAGCCCCAGCATTTT. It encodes CASSLAADQPQHF. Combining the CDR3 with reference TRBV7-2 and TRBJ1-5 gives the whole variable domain GAGVSQSPSNKVTEKGKDVELRCDPISGHTALYWYRQSLGQGLEFLIYFQGNSAPDKSGLPSDRFSAERTGGSVSTLTIQRTQQEDSAVYLCASSLAADQPQHFGDGTRLSIL.

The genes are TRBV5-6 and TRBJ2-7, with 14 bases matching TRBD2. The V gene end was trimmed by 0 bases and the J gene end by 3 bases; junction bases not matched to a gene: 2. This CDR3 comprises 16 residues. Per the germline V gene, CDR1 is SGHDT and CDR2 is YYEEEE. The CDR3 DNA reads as TGTGCCAGCAGCTTGGGACTAGCGGGGGGGCGCTACGAGCAGTACTTC. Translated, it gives CASSLGLAGGRYEQYF.